This TCR beta chain was found in a study of blood T cells in healthy people across ages. General study results and limits: Diversity was estimated from one million T cells, and these estimates were considered underestimates. Correlation between TCR beta diversity and naive T cell percentage was strong.

The second PCR ran about 6 to 12 cycles with a sample-barcoded 5' primer and J-beta primers. Each TCR beta cDNA got a 12-nucleotide random molecular identifier. MiXCR was run by TCRdb on the 5' RACE reads, yielding one entry per CDR3 protein. The sample holds about 800,000 distinct CDR3 sequences, 58% seen once. This clonotype was seen only a few times. As yet, its antigen is unknown. CDR3 length equals 13 residues. Germline V gene lookup returns CDR1 MGHRA and CDR2 YSYEKL. V lost 4 bases to trimming and J lost 12 bases, with 18 bases between them. Source material: blood. The TCR comes from a man aged 25 to 40 in good health. The V and J genes are TRBV4-1 and TRBJ2-5; either TRBD1 or TRBD2 may fit D (6 bases each). The CDR3 region has the DNA TGCGCCAGCAGCCCGGGGGCCTACCCCAGGAAGTACTTC. It translates to CASSPGAYPRKYF.